These 10 T cell receptor beta chains originate from one sample sequenced in a study of T cells in Graves' hyperthyroidism and ophthalmopathy. Amplified regions were TCR beta CDR3 sequences from RNA transcripts. Initially, a first-round RT-PCR of the TCR CDR3 employed the HTBI primer set. TCRdb passed the multiplex PCR reads through MiXCR, listing each CDR3 protein once. This table holds over 250,000 distinct CDR3 sequences, over 20% found once. The sample was blood. These receptors were collected from a man aged 25-45 years with Graves' ophthalmopathy.

This clonotype was observed a handful of times. The V call is TRBV14, the J call TRBJ2-1; D unclear. From germline, CDR1 is SGHDN and CDR2 FVKESK. The CDR3 loop spans 16 amino acids. Between the trimmed V and J ends, which lost 1 base and 12 bases, there was a span of 22 bases. CDR3 DNA sequence: TGTGCCAGCAGCCAAGGGGCTAACCTTCCCAATGATGTGCAGTTCTTC. This encodes CASSQGANLPNDVQFF.

The table lists this clonotype with a count of one. The V gene is TRBV19, the J gene TRBJ1-2, with TRBD1 as a possible D gene (6 bases). This CDR3 is 15 amino acids long. Germline lookup yields CDR1 LNHDA and CDR2 SQIVND (reference sequence). The V gene lost 4 bases and the J gene lost 0 bases, with 12 bases spanning the gap. The chain's CDR3 is CASSTTRGSNYGYTF. The CDR3 bases are TGTGCCAGTAGTACCACCAGGGGCTCTAACTATGGCTACACCTTC.

The table lists this clonotype with many counts. This sequence joins TRBV28 and TRBJ2-1; 14 nucleotides agree with TRBD2. CDR3 length: 16 amino acids. Germline V gene sequence: CDR1 MDHEN, CDR2 SYDVKM. V gave up 8 bases and J gave up 8 bases; unmatched junction bases: 11. CDR3 coding DNA: TGTGCCAGCTCCCTGCTGGGACTAGCGGGAGAGGATGAGCAGTTCTTC. It yields the protein CASSLLGLAGEDEQFF.

In its sample, this clonotype was seen many times. This chain joins TRBV29-1 and TRBJ2-7; 7 positions agree with TRBD1. Germline V gene lookup returns CDR1 SQVTM and CDR2 ANQGSEA. The length of the CDR3 is 10 residues. Trimming at V came to 7 bases and at J to 9 bases, leaving 6 bases not matched to a gene. CDR3 in DNA: TGCAGCGCGGAGAACAGGGGGCAGTACTTC. This encodes CSAENRGQYF.

This clonotype has just one count. The chain employs TRBV25-1 and TRBJ1-6; the D is unclear. This CDR3 is built from 13 residues. Germline V lookup: CDR1 MGHDK, CDR2 SYGVNS. V lost 4 bases to trimming and J lost 5 bases, with 6 bases between them. CDR3: CASSVLDNSPLHF. The CDR3 DNA sequence: TGTGCCAGCAGTGTCCTGGATAATTCACCCCTCCACTTT.

For this clonotype: This likely comes from a read error, as the CDR3 has no conserved phenylalanine or tryptophan at its end. The gene calls are TRBV2 and TRBJ1-5; 7 bases line up with TRBD1. CDR3 length equals 13 residues. Germline CDR1 and CDR2: SNHLY and FYNNEI. V trimming: 7 bases; J trimming: 5 bases; junction bases outside the gene matches: 5. The CDR3 DNA sequence: TGTGCCAGCAACCGGGACAGAGATCAGCCCCAGCATTCT. Amino acid sequence: CASNRDRDQPQHS.

This rearrangement joins TRBV20-1 to TRBJ2-7; TRBD1 or TRBD2 may be the D gene (5 bases each). Per germline, CDR1 DFQATT and CDR2 SNEGSKA (reference sequence). The CDR3 is 15 amino acids. Between the trimmed V and J ends, which lost 6 bases and 5 bases, there was a span of 23 bases. CDR3 region: CSASRKTGTAHEQYF. DNA of the CDR3: TGCAGTGCCAGTCGGAAGACGGGGACCGCCCACGAGCAGTACTTC.

This chain connects TRBV19 to TRBJ2-3; D might be TRBD2 (6 bases). Trimming shortened V by 7 bases and J by 4 bases, and 12 bases separated the two germline ends. Germline CDR1 is LNHDA and CDR2 is SQIVND (reference sequence). The CDR3 consists of 13 residues. DNA of the CDR3: TGTGCCAGTATGGGGGGAGTAGCAGATACGCAGTATTTT. Its translation: CASMGGVADTQYF.

The chain uses TRBV12-3 or TRBV12-4 and TRBJ1-4; D call uncertain. Trimming cost V 3 bases and J 6 bases, with 11 bases left between them. This CDR3 is built from 14 residues. The CDR3 sequence is CASSLEGSHEKLFF. The DNA of the CDR3 is TGTGCCAGCAGTTTGGAGGGCTCGCATGAAAAACTGTTTTTT.

This chain uses TRBV5-1 with TRBJ2-5; weak D call: TRBD1 (6 bases). The germline V gene encodes CDR1 SGHRS and CDR2 YFSETQ. Trimming took off 2 bases at V and 5 bases at J, with 13 bases between the two ends. The CDR3 length is 14 residues. The CDR3 protein is CASSFTGMRETQYF. Here the CDR3 DNA reads TGCGCCAGCAGCTTTACAGGGATGCGGGAGACCCAGTACTTC.